A single sample gave rise to the 23 T cell receptor beta chains below, sequenced in a study of Graves' ophthalmopathy and Graves' hyperthyroidism. RNA transcripts were the source from which TCR beta CDR3 regions were amplified. HTBI-primed first-round RT-PCR preceded second-round multiplex PCR. TCRdb used MiXCR to reprocess the multiplex PCR reads, holding one entry per CDR3 protein. Of under 350,000 distinct CDR3 sequences in the sample, 15% to 20% are singletons; the top ten hold over 9%. Sequencing used peripheral blood. The receptors were gathered from an adult man with Graves' ophthalmopathy.

This clonotype came up many times. Germline is not matched at one junction end, which may reflect a read error. V usage is TRBV6-5 and J usage is TRBJ1-5; tentative D call: TRBD1 (5 bases). The CDR3 covers 15 residues. Germline CDR1 is MNHEY and CDR2 is SVGAGI. CDR3: CASGYAPGTNQPQHF. DNA of the CDR3: TGTGCCAGCGGTTACGCCCCAGGGACTAATCAGCCCCAGCATTTT.

At least ten counts were recorded for this clonotype. Possible read error: a much larger clone is one base away. The chain has TRBV20-1 and TRBJ1-5, with no clear D. V gave up 3 bases and J gave up 6 bases, with 12 bases separating them. The germline V gene has CDR1 DFQATT and CDR2 SNEGSKA (reference sequence). The CDR3 consists of 13 residues. CDR3 in amino acids: CSASLGTSQPQHF. In nucleotides, the CDR3 is TGCAGTGCTAGTTTAGGCACAAGTCAGCCCCAGCATTTT.

This clonotype appeared many times. The V and J genes are TRBV28 and TRBJ1-1; TRBD1 agrees at 8 bases. V shed 5 bases and J 4 bases; nucleotides not matched to a gene: 9. This CDR3 has 15 amino acids. Germline V gene data show CDR1 as MDHEN and CDR2 as SYDVKM. The CDR3 coding sequence is TGTGCCAGCAGTAGCTTTGGACAGGGTACCACTGAAGCTTTCTTT. It yields the protein CASSSFGQGTTEAFF.

There are many counts of this clonotype. J is TRBJ2-6 and V is TRBV6-2 or TRBV6-3; 9 bases map to TRBD1. The germline CDR1 and CDR2 sequences are MNHEY and SVGEGT. V was pared by 0 bases and J by 1 base, with 4 bases of the junction left unmatched. This CDR3 region has 18 residues. For the CDR3, the DNA is TGTGCCAGCAGTTACTCTACAGGGGGCGCATCTGGGGCCAACGTCCTGACTTTC. Protein: CASSYSTGGASGANVLTF.

This clonotype was found many times. The rearrangement joins TRBV7-8 to TRBJ1-5; no definite D call. In germline, CDR1 is SGHVS, CDR2 FQNEAQ. The CDR3 is 16 residues long. Deletions cut 4 bases from V and 2 bases from J, with 15 bases between. For the CDR3, the DNA is TGTGCCAGCAGCTCGCTCGGTTTTCGCGGCAATCAGCCCCAGCATTTT. This sequence encodes CASSSLGFRGNQPQHF.

This clonotype showed up many times. This chain joins TRBV6-5 and TRBJ1-5; 9 positions agree with TRBD1. The germline V gene has CDR1 MNHEY and CDR2 SVGAGI. This CDR3 has 17 amino acids. Trimming removed 2 bases from V and 5 bases from J; junction bases left unmatched: 10. CDR3: CASSYRRDREKDQPQHF. The DNA of the CDR3 is TGTGCCAGCAGTTACCGCCGGGACAGGGAAAAAGATCAGCCCCAGCATTTT.

This clonotype has at least ten counts. The rearrangement links TRBV11-2 to TRBJ1-1; TRBD1 is a possible D gene (6 bases). In germline, CDR1 is SGHAT, CDR2 FQNNGV. This CDR3 is 12 amino acids long. Trimming pared 5 bases from V and 10 bases from J, leaving 14 bases between. The CDR3 protein is CASSPRTVGAFF. The CDR3 bases are TGTGCCAGCAGCCCAAGGACAGTGGGAGCTTTCTTT.

This clonotype has a count of ten or more. The chain uses TRBV6-5 and TRBJ1-1; 9 bases align to TRBD1. From germline, CDR1 is MNHEY and CDR2 SVGAGI. V shed 5 bases and J 7 bases; nucleotides not matched to a gene: 11. The CDR3 sequence is 15 residues long. CDR3 loop: CASSNTQGARGEAFF. The CDR3 region has the DNA TGTGCCAGCAGTAATACACAGGGGGCGCGAGGTGAAGCTTTCTTT.

This clonotype was seen repeatedly, ten times or more. The chain links TRBV20-1 to TRBJ2-7, with D perhaps assigned TRBD1 or TRBD2 (6 bases each). The CDR3 contains 12 residues. Germline V gene data show CDR1 as DFQATT and CDR2 as SNEGSKA (reference sequence). Trimming removed 3 bases at V and 3 bases at J, with 9 bases between. The CDR3 loop is CSASRGDYEQYF. The DNA of the CDR3 is TGCAGTGCTAGTAGGGGGGACTACGAGCAGTACTTC.

This sequence joins TRBV12-3 or TRBV12-4 and TRBJ1-5; D is ambiguous. CDR3 length equals 15 residues. The germline V and J ends were trimmed by 2 bases and 7 bases, with 15 bases remaining between them. CDR3 residues: CASSLSGRDRQPQHF. The CDR3 DNA is TGTGCCAGCAGTTTAAGTGGAAGGGATCGCCAGCCCCAGCATTTT.

This clonotype was found many times. The chain recombines TRBV20-1 with TRBJ2-7, with TRBD2 identical over 7 bases. The CDR3 is 13 residues long. The ends lost 6 bases at V and 4 bases at J; junction bases unmatched: 9. Germline CDR1 and CDR2: DFQATT and SNEGSKA (reference sequence). This CDR3 is CSAGGSGVYEQYF. In DNA form, the CDR3 reads TGCAGTGCGGGAGGGAGCGGGGTATACGAGCAGTACTTC.

With respect to this clonotype: Being one base from a much bigger clone, this may be a read error. The V call is TRBV20-1, the J call TRBJ2-7; TRBD2 is a possible D gene (6 bases). The CDR3 runs to 15 residues. The germline V gene has CDR1 DFQATT and CDR2 SNEGSKA (reference sequence). The CDR3 DNA reads TGCATTGCTAGAGACGGGGGAAACCCCTCCTACGAGCAGTACTTC. It is translated as CIARDGGNPSYEQYF.

Many counts were recorded for this clonotype. The chain uses TRBV11-2 and TRBJ1-5; D is unresolved. The CDR3 loop spans 15 amino acids. Germline CDR1 and CDR2: SGHAT and FQNNGV. The ends were cut back, 0 bases at V and 3 bases at J, with 9 bases in the middle. CDR3 protein: CASSLDYTLNQPQHF. The CDR3 coding sequence is TGTGCCAGCAGCTTAGATTACACACTCAATCAGCCCCAGCATTTT. The whole variable domain, filled in from reference TRBV11-2 and TRBJ1-5, reads EAGVAQSPRYKIIEKRQSVAFWCNPISGHATLYWYQQILGQGPKLLIQFQNNGVVDDSQLPKDRFSAERLKGVDSTLKIQPAKLEDSAVYLCASSLDYTLNQPQHFGDGTRLSIL.

This clonotype occurred a few times. The CDR3 DNA follows: TGCGCCAGCAGCCAAGGGTCAGCCCTTGAAGCTTTCTTT. Its protein product is CASSQGSALEAFF. The rearrangement uses TRBV4-1 and TRBJ1-1; D unresolved. Germline V gene data show CDR1 as MGHRA and CDR2 as YSYEKL. V lost 1 base, J lost 7 bases, and 10 bases lay in between. This CDR3 is 13 amino acids long.

This clonotype was picked up many times. The V call is TRBV30, the J call TRBJ2-2, with D perhaps TRBD2 (5 bases). The CDR3 contains 12 residues. The germline gives CDR1 GTSNPN, CDR2 SVGIG (reference sequence). The CDR3 DNA reads as TGTGCTCGGGAAGGGATCGCCGGGGAGCTGTTTTTT. This codes for CAREGIAGELFF.

This clonotype occurred many times. V usage is TRBV14 and J usage is TRBJ1-2; no firm D call. Trimming left V 0 bases short and J 3 bases short, with 11 bases between. The CDR3 sequence is 15 residues long. Germline V gene data show CDR1 as SGHDN and CDR2 as FVKESK. The CDR3 protein is CASSQDLDTHYGYTF. CDR3 sequence (DNA): TGTGCCAGCAGCCAAGATCTCGATACGCACTATGGCTACACCTTC. Variable domain in full (rest from reference TRBV14 and TRBJ1-2): EAGVTQFPSHSVIEKGQTVTLRCDPISGHDNLYWYRRVMGKEIKFLLHFVKESKQDESGMPNNRFLAERTGGTYSTLKVQPAELEDSGVYFCASSQDLDTHYGYTFGSGTRLTVV.

This clonotype has a count of ten or more. The chain carries TRBV7-3 and TRBJ1-5; D may be TRBD1 (6 bases). CDR1 is SGHTA and CDR2 is FQGTGA in the germline V gene. V dropped 1 base and J dropped 0 bases, with 19 bases sitting between them. CDR3 size: 19 residues. CDR3 region: CASSLRSAGAPYSNQPQHF. The DNA for the CDR3 is TGTGCCAGCAGCTTAAGGTCGGCAGGGGCACCTTATAGCAATCAGCCCCAGCATTTT.

This clonotype was observed many times. The chain employs TRBV12-3 or TRBV12-4 and TRBJ2-7; D is possibly TRBD1 or TRBD2 (6 bases each). V lost 3 bases and J 3 bases, leaving 9 bases between the germline ends. The CDR3 is made up of 13 amino acids. The CDR3 region is CASSFGGLYEQYF. In nucleotides, the CDR3 is TGTGCCAGCAGTTTTGGGGGGCTCTACGAGCAGTACTTC.

As for this clonotype: A much larger clone differs from this one at a single base, so this may be a read error. This sequence joins TRBV2 and TRBJ2-7; TRBD1 matches 9 bases. In germline, CDR1 is SNHLY, CDR2 FYNNEI. This CDR3 contains 15 residues. The CDR3 here is CTSTRQGGSAYEQYF. CDR3 in DNA: TGTACCAGCACCCGACAGGGGGGGTCCGCCTACGAGCAGTACTTC.

The V and J genes are TRBV13 and TRBJ2-7, with no clear D. Germline V gene lookup returns CDR1 PRHDT and CDR2 FYEKMQ (reference sequence). V gave up 2 bases and J gave up 1 base, with 9 bases separating them. The length of the CDR3 is 14 residues. CDR3 nucleotide sequence: TGTGCCAGCAGCTTATCCGGGTATTCCTACGAGCAGTACTTC. Protein: CASSLSGYSYEQYF.

As to this clonotype: A junction end diverges from the germline sequence, so it may reflect a read error. The V and J genes are TRBV6-1 and TRBJ1-1; 7 bases are shared with TRBD1. The CDR3 sequence is 13 residues long. From germline, CDR1 is MNHNS and CDR2 SASEGT. The DNA for the CDR3 is TGTGCCAGCAGTGTAGGGGGCGACACTGAAGCTTCCTTT. This translates into CASSVGGDTEASF.

With respect to this clonotype: One end of the junction is discordant with germline, which a read error may explain. The CDR3 DNA reads TGTGCCGGCAGCCGACAGGGCCAAGAGCCCCAGTACTTC. This encodes CAGSRQGQEPQYF. This sequence joins TRBV7-3 and TRBJ2-5, with TRBD1 matching 7 bases. The germline V gene encodes CDR1 SGHTA and CDR2 FQGTGA. The CDR3 consists of 13 residues.

This clonotype was seen repeatedly, ten times or more. The rearrangement uses TRBV12-3 or TRBV12-4 and TRBJ2-7; 7 bases map to TRBD1. Trimming at V came to 10 bases and at J to 1 base, leaving 4 bases not matched to a gene. This CDR3 has 12 residues. CDR3 protein: CATGRGSYEQYF. Here the CDR3 DNA reads TGTGCCACCGGCAGGGGGTCCTACGAGCAGTACTTC.